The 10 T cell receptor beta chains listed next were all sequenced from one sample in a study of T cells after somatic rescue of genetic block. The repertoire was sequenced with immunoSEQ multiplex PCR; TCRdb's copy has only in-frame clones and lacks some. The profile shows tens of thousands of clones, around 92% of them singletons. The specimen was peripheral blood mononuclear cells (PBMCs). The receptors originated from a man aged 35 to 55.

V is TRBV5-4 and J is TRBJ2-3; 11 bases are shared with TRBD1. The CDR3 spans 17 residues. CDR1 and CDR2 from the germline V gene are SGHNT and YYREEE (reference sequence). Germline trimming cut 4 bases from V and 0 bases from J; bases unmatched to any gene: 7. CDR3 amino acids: CASSAPGQGVSTDTQYF. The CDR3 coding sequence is TGTGCCAGCAGCGCTCCGGGACAGGGGGTTAGCACAGATACGCAGTATTTT.

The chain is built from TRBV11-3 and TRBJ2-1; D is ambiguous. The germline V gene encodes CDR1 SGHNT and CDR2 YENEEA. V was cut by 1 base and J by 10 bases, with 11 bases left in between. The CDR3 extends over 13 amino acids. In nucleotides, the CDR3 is TGTGCCAGCAGCTTAGGGGCGCCCACAGAGCAGTTCTTC. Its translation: CASSLGAPTEQFF.

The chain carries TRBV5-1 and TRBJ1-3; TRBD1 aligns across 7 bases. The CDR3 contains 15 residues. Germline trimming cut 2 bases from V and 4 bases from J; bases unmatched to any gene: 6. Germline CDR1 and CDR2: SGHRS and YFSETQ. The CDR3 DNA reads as TGCGCCAGCAGCTTAGGGGGCGCAAGCGGAAACACCATATATTTT. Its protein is CASSLGGASGNTIYF.

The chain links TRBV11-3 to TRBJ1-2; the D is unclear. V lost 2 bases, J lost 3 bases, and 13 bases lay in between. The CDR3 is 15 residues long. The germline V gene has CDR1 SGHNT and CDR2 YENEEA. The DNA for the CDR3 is TGTGCCAGCAGCTTAAAGGTACGTCAGTACTATGGCTACACCTTC. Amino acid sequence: CASSLKVRQYYGYTF.

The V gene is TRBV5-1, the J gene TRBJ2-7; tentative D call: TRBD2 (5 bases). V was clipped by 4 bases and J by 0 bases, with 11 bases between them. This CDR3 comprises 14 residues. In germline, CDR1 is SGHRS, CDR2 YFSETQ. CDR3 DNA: TGCGCCAGCAGCCTCCGACGGGACTCCTACGAGCAGTACTTC. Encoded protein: CASSLRRDSYEQYF.

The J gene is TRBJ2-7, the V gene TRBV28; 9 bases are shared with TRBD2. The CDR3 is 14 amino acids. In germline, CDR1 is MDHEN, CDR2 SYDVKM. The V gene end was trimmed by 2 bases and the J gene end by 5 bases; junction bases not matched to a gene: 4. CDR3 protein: CASSLAGGPHEQYF. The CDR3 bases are TGTGCCAGCAGTTTAGCGGGAGGGCCACACGAGCAGTACTTC.

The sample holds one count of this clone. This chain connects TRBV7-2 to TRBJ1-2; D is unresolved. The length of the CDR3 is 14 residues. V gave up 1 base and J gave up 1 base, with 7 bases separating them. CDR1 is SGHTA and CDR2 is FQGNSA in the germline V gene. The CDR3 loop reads CASSLVRNNYGYTF. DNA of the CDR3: TGTGCCAGCAGCTTAGTGCGGAATAACTATGGCTACACCTTC.

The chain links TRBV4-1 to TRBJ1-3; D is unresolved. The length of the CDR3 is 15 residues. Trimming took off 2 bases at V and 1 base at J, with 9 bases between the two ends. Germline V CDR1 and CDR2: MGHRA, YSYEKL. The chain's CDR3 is CASSQISPSGNTIYF. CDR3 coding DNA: TGCGCCAGCAGCCAAATCAGTCCATCTGGAAACACCATATATTTT.

The CDR3 region has the DNA TGCGCCAGCAGCCACCAAGGACAGGACTCTGGAAACACCATATATTTT. Its translation is CASSHQGQDSGNTIYF. This sequence joins TRBV4-1 and TRBJ1-3, with 7 bases lining up with TRBD1. Per germline, CDR1 MGHRA and CDR2 YSYEKL. This CDR3 region has 16 residues. J gave up 0 bases and V 3 bases, and 5 bases lay outside the gene matches.

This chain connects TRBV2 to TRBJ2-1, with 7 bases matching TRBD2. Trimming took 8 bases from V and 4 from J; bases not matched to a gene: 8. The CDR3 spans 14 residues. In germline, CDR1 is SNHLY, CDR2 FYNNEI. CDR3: CASHGTISYNEQFF. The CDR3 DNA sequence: TGTGCCAGCCACGGGACTATAAGTTACAATGAGCAGTTCTTC.